This T cell receptor beta chain emerged from a study of T cells in Graves' hyperthyroidism and ophthalmopathy. Per the germline V gene, CDR1 is LNHNV and CDR2 is YYDKDF (reference sequence). Deletions cut 3 bases from V and 6 bases from J, with 9 bases between. This CDR3 contains 13 residues. The patients, who ranged from 18 to 65 in age, presented with newly diagnosed hyperthyroidism lasting under 2 months. Thyroid ultrasound, orbital computed tomography, clinical symptoms, and serum thyroxine and TRAb underpinned diagnoses. Researchers took RNA transcripts and amplified the TCR beta CDR3 regions from them. The HTBI primer set was used in a first-round RT-PCR of the TCR CDR3. In TCRdb, the multiplex PCR reads were re-called with MiXCR into one record per CDR3 protein. The sample includes about 560,000 distinct CDR3 sequences, roughly a sixth of them seen just once.

The sample taken for sequencing was blood. The chain carries TRBV15 and TRBJ2-4; a possible D gene is TRBD1 (6 bases). The sequence was obtained from a woman between 18 and 29 years old with Graves' hyperthyroidism. The DNA for the CDR3 is TGTGCCACCAGCAGCGGACAGACAAACATTCAGTACTTC. Its translation is CATSSGQTNIQYF.